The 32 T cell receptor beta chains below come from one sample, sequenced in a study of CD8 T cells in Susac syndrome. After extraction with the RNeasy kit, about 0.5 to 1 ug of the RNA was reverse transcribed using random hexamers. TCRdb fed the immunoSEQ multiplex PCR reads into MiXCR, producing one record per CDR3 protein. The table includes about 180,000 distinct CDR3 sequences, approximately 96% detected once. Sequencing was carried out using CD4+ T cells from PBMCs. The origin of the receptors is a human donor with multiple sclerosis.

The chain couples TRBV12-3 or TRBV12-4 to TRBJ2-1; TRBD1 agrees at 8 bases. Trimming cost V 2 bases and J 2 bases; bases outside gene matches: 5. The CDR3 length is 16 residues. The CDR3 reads CASSLTQGAPYNEQFF. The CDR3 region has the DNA TGTGCCAGCAGTTTAACCCAGGGGGCCCCCTACAATGAGCAGTTCTTC.

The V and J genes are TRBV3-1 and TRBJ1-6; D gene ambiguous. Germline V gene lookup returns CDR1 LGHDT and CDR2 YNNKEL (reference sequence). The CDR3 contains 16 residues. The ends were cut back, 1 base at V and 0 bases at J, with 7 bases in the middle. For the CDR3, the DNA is TGTGCCAGCAGCCAAGGCAGTAGCTCCTATAATTCACCCCTCCACTTT. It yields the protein CASSQGSSSYNSPLHF.

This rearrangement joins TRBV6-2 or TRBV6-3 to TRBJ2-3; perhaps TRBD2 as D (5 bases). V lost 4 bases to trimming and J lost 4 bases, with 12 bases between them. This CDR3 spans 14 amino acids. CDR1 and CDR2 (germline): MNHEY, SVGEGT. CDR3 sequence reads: CASSFLTGSDTQYF. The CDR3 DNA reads TGTGCCAGCAGTTTCCTGACGGGGTCAGATACGCAGTATTTT.

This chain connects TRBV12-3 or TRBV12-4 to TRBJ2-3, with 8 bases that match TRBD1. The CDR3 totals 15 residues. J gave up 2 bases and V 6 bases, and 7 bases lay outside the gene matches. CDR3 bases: TGTGCCAGCAGCCCCGGGACAGGATTCACAGATACGCAGTATTTT. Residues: CASSPGTGFTDTQYF.

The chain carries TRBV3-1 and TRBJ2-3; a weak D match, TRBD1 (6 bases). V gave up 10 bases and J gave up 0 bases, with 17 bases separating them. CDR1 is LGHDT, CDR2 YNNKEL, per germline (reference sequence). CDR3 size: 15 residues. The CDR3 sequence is CATSGAGVSTDTQYF. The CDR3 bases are TGTGCCACCTCCGGGGCAGGGGTGAGCACAGATACGCAGTATTTT.

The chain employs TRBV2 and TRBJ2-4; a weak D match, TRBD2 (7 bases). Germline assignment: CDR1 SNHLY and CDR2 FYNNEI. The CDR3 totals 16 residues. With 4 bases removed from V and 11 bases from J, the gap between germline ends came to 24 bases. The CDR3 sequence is CASSAVGRGPPGVQYF. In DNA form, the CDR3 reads TGTGCCAGCAGTGCGGTGGGGCGGGGGCCGCCCGGGGTTCAGTACTTC.

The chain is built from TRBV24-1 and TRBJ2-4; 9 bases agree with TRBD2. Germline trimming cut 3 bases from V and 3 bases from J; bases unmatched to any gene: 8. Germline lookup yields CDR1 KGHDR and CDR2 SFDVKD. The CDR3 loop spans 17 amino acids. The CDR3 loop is CATSDPAGGQGKNIQYF. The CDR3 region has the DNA TGTGCCACCAGTGATCCAGCGGGGGGCCAGGGCAAAAACATTCAGTACTTC.

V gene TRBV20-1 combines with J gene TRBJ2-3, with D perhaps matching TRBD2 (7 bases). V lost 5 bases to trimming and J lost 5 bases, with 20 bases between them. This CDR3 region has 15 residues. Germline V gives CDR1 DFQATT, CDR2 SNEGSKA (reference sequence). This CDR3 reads CSAPHHGGLGDTQYF. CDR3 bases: TGCAGTGCTCCCCACCACGGGGGGCTTGGAGATACGCAGTATTTT.

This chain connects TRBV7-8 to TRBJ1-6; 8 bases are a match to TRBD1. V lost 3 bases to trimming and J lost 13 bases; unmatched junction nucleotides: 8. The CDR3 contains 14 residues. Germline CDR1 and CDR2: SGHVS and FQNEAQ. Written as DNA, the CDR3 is TGTGCCAGCAGCTTGACAGGGGAATATGATCCCCTCCACTTT. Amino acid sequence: CASSLTGEYDPLHF.

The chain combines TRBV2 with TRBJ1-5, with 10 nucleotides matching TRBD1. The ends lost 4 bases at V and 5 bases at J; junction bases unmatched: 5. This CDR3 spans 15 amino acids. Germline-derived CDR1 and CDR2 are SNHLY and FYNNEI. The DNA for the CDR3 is TGTGCCAGCAGTGGGACAGGGGGGTTTGATCAGCCCCAGCATTTT. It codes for CASSGTGGFDQPQHF.

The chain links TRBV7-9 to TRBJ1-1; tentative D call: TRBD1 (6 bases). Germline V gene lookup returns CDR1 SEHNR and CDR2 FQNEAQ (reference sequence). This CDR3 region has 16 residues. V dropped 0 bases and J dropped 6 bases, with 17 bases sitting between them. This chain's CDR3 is CASSLATGRGIPEAFF. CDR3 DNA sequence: TGTGCCAGCAGCTTAGCAACAGGGAGAGGAATACCTGAAGCTTTCTTT.

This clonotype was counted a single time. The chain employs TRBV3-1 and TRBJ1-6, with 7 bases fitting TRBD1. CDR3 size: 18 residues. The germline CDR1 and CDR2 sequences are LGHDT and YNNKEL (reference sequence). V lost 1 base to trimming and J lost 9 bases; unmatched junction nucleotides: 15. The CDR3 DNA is TGTGCCAGCAGCCAAGGATTGTTAGGGACAGACCTTAGTTCACCCCTCCACTTT. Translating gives CASSQGLLGTDLSSPLHF.

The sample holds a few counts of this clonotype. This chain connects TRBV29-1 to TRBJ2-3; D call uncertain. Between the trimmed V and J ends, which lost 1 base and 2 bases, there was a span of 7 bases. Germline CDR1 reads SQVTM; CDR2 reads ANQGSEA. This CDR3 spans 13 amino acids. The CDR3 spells CSVEGGPTDTQYF. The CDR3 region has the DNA TGCAGCGTTGAAGGGGGTCCCACAGATACGCAGTATTTT.

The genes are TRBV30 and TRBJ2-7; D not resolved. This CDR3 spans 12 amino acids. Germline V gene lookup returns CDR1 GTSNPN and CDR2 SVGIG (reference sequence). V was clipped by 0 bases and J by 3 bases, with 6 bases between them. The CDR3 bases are TGTGCCTGGAGTGTTAACGGCTACGAGCAGTACTTC. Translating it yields CAWSVNGYEQYF.

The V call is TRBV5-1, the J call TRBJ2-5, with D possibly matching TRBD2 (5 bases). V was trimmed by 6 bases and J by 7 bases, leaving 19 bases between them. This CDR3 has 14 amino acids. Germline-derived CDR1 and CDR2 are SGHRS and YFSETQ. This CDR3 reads CASTLHPTEGTQYF. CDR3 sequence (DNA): TGCGCCAGCACGCTACACCCGACCGAGGGGACCCAGTACTTC.

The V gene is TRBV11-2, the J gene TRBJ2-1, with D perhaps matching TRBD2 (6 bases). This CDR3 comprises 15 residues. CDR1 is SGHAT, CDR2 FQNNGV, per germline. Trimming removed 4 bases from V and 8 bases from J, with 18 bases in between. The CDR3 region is CASSSSMGLGHEQFF. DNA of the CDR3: TGTGCCAGCAGCTCATCGATGGGACTGGGGCATGAGCAGTTCTTC.

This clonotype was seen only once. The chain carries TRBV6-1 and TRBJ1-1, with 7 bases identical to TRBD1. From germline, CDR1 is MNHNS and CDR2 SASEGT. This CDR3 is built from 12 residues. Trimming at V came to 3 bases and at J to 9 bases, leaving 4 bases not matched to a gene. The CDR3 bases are TGTGCCAGCAGTGACTACAGGGGCCAAGCTTTCTTT. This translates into CASSDYRGQAFF.

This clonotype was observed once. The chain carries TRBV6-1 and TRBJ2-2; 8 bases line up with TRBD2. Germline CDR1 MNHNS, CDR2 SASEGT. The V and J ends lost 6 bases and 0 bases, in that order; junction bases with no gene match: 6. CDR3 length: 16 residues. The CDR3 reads CASSRAGGANTGELFF. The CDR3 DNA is TGTGCCAGCAGCCGGGCGGGAGGCGCGAACACCGGGGAGCTGTTTTTT.

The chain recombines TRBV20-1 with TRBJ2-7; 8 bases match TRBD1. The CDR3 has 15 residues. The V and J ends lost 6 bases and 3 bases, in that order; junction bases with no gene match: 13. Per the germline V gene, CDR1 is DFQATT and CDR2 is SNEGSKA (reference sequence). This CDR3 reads CSAPRQGILYYEQYF. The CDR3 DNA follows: TGCAGTGCCCCGAGACAGGGGATCCTCTACTACGAGCAGTACTTC.

CDR3: CSVVGMGAKNIQYF. The CDR3, as DNA: TGCAGCGTTGTGGGGATGGGGGCCAAAAACATTCAGTACTTC. The rearrangement links TRBV29-1 to TRBJ2-4; D gene ambiguous. V dropped 4 bases and J dropped 1 base, with 11 bases sitting between them. CDR3 length: 14 residues. Germline V gives CDR1 SQVTM, CDR2 ANQGSEA.

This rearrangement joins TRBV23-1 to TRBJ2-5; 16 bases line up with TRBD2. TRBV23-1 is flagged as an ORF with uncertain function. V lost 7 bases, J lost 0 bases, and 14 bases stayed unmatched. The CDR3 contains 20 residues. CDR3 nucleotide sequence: TGCGCCAGCACCCCCGGGACTAGCGGGGGGGGGTCCCTAAACCAAGAGACCCAGTACTTC. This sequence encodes CASTPGTSGGGSLNQETQYF.

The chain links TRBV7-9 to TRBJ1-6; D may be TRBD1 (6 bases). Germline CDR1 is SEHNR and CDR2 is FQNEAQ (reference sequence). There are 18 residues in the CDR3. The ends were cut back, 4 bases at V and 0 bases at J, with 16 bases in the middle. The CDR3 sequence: CASSSSHRAGSYNSPLHF. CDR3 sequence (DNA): TGTGCCAGCAGCTCGAGCCACAGGGCAGGCTCCTATAATTCACCCCTCCACTTT.

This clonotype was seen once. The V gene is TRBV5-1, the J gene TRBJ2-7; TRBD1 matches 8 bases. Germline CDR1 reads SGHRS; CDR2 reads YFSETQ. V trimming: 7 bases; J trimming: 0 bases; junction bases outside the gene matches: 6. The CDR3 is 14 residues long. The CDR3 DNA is TGCGCCAGCGCGGGACAGGCCAGCTCCTACGAGCAGTACTTC. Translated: CASAGQASSYEQYF.

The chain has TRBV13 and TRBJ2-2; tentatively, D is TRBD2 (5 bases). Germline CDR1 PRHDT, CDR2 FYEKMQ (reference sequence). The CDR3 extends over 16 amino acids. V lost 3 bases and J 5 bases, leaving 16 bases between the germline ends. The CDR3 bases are TGTGCCAGCAGCTTCACCCCCCGCGGGCAGACCGGGGAGCTGTTTTTT. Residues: CASSFTPRGQTGELFF.

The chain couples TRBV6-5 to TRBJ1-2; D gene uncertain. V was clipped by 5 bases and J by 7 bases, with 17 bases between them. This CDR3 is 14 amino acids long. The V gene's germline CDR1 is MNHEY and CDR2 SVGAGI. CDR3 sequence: CASSGLKSNAGYTF. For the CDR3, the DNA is TGTGCCAGCAGTGGGTTGAAATCGAACGCTGGCTACACCTTC.

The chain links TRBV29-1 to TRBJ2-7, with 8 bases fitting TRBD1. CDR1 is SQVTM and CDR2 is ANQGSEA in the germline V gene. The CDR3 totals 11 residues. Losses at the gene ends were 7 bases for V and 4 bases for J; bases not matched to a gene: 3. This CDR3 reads CSGTGQYEQYF. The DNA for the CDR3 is TGCAGCGGGACAGGGCAGTACGAGCAGTACTTC.

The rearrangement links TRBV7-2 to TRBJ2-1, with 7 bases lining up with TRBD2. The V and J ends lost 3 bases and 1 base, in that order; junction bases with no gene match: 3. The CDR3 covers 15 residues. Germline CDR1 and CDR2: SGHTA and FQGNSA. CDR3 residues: CASSFQAGSYNEQFF. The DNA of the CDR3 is TGTGCCAGCAGCTTTCAAGCGGGGTCCTACAATGAGCAGTTCTTC.

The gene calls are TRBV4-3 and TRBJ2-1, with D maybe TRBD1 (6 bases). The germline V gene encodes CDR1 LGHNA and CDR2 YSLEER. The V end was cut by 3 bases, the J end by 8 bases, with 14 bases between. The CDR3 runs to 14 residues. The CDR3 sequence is CASSQGQTNYEQFF. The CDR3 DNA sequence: TGCGCCAGCAGCCAGGGACAAACTAATTATGAGCAGTTCTTC.

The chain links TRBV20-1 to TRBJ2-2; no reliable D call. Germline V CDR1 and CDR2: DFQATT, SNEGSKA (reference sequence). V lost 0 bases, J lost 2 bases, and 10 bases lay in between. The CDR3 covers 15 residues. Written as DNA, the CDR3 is TGCAGTGCTAGAGATGGAAGGTTAAACACCGGGGAGCTGTTTTTT. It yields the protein CSARDGRLNTGELFF.

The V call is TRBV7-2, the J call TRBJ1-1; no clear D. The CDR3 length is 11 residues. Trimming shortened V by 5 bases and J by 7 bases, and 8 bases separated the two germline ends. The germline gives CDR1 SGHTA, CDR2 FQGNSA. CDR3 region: CASSALYEAFF. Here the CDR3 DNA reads TGTGCCAGCAGCGCGTTGTATGAAGCTTTCTTT.

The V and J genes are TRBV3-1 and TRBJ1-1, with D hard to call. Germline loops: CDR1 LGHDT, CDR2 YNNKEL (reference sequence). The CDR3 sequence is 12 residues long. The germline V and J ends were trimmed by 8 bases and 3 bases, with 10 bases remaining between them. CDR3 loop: CASQHGDTEAFF. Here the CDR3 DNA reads TGTGCCAGCCAACATGGGGACACTGAAGCTTTCTTT.

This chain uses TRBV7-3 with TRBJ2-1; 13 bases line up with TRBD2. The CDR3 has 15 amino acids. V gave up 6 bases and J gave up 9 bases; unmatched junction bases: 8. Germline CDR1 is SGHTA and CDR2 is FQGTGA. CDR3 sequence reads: CASSLTSGGALEQFF. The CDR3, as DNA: TGTGCCAGCAGTCTAACTAGCGGGGGGGCGCTTGAGCAGTTCTTC.